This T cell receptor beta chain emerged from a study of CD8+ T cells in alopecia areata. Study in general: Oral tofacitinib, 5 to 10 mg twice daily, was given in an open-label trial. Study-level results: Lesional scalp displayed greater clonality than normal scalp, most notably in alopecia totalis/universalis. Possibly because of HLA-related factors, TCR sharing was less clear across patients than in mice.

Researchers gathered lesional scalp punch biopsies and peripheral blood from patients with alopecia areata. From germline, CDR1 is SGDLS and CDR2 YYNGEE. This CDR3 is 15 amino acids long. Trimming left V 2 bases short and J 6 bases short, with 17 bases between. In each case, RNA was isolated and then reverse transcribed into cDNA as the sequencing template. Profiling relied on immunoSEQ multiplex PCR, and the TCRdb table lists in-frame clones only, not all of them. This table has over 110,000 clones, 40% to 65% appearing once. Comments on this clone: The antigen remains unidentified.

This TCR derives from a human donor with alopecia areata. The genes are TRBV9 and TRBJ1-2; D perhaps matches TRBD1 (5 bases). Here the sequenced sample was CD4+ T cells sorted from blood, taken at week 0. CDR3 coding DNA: TGTGCCAGCAGCGTGGGGCCGGCGTCCTTAAATGGCTACACCTTC. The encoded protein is CASSVGPASLNGYTF. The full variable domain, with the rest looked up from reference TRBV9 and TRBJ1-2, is DSGVTQTPKHLITATGQRVTLRCSPRSGDLSVYWYQQSLDQGLQFLIQYYNGEERAKGNILERFSAQQFPDLHSELNLSSLELGDSALYFCASSVGPASLNGYTFGSGTRLTVV.